The clone carrying this T cell receptor (beta chain) occurred a few times. The antigen is undetermined. This record belongs to a study of cytomegalovirus exposure and HLA in healthy donors. Overall study results and limits: Upon later analysis, TCR association rates were observed to vary by HLA locus, being highest for DRB1 and lowest for HLA-C. Association with HLA alleles at 0.05 false discovery rate was found for about 17,000 TCR beta sequences in a later analysis.

In the PCR, 60 Vbeta and 13 Jbeta primers were used. Sequencing used immunoSEQ multiplex PCR; TCRdb keeps in-frame clones, though not all of them. The profile covers about 180,000 clones, with around 77% appearing a single time and more than 2% taken by the ten largest. Germline V gene lookup returns CDR1 SGDLS and CDR2 YYNGEE. The CDR3 contains 15 residues. V lost 0 bases to trimming and J lost 10 bases, with 14 bases between them. The sample was PBMCs. The clonotype comes from a man aged 60 to 75 in good health and CMV-seronegative. The V and J genes are TRBV9 and TRBJ1-6; D is ambiguous. CDR3 sequence (DNA): TGTGCCAGCAGCGTAGGGTGGGAGGTTGGCTCACCCCTCCACTTT. It yields the protein CASSVGWEVGSPLHF.